The rows below give T cell receptor beta chains drawn from one sample of a study of blood T cell repertoires in COVID-19. The method was immunoSEQ multiplex PCR; TCRdb's version includes in-frame clones alone and lacks a portion of them. The table records roughly 57,000 clones, about 89% of them present only once. Sequencing used peripheral blood. These receptor sequences come from a man aged 55-75 years with active or convalescent COVID-19. Both conserved end residues are part of each CDR3. The order of the fields is clone size, V gene, D gene, J gene, CDR3 DNA, CDR3 protein. D genes are given only for firm matches. Size is stated for part of the rows, as once, few or many counts, or as a class when the clone is expanded.

size: once; V: TRBV28; D: -; J: TRBJ1-5; DNA: TGTGCCAGCAGTTTAACACAGCATCAGCCCCAGCATTTT; CDR3: CASSLTQHQPQHF
size: -; V: TRBV4-3; D: TRBD2; J: TRBJ2-5; DNA: TGCGCCAGCAGCCAAGGTCGGGGGGGCCAAGGGACCCAGTACTTC; CDR3: CASSQGRGGQGTQYF
size: -; V: TRBV2; D: -; J: TRBJ1-1; DNA: TGTGCCAGCAGTGAATTGGGGGCGCGCACTGAAGCTTTCTTT; CDR3: CASSELGARTEAFF
size: -; V: TRBV4-3; D: TRBD1; J: TRBJ2-1; DNA: TGCGCCAGCAGCCAAGTCTGGACAGGTGACAATGAGCAGTTCTTC; CDR3: CASSQVWTGDNEQFF
size: -; V: TRBV5-1; D: TRBD2; J: TRBJ2-7; DNA: TGCGCCAGCAGCCCAAACGGACTAGCGGGAATGTCCGAGCAGTACTTC; CDR3: CASSPNGLAGMSEQYF
size: -; V: TRBV29-1; D: TRBD2; J: TRBJ2-3; DNA: TGCAGCGCCTCGGGGACTAGCGGGAGCACAGATACGCAGTATTTT; CDR3: CSASGTSGSTDTQYF
size: few; V: TRBV7-2; D: -; J: TRBJ2-7; DNA: TGTGCCAGCAGACCCGGTGGGGGCGTATACGAGCAGTACTTC; CDR3: CASRPGGGVYEQYF
size: -; V: TRBV25-1; D: TRBD1; J: TRBJ2-2; DNA: TGTGCCAGCGGACAGGCAGGGGGCACCGGGGAGCTGTTTTTT; CDR3: CASGQAGGTGELFF
size: -; V: TRBV5-5; D: TRBD1; J: TRBJ1-2; DNA: TGTGCCAGCAGCTCGGGACAGGGGGCTACTTACTATGGCTACACCTTC; CDR3: CASSSGQGATYYGYTF
size: -; V: TRBV9; D: -; J: TRBJ1-6; DNA: TGTGCCAGCAGCGGGTTGGGAGGGCAGAGTAATTCACCCCTCCACTTT; CDR3: CASSGLGGQSNSPLHF
size: once; V: TRBV7-9; D: -; J: TRBJ2-1; DNA: TGTGCCAGCAGCTTAGCTGCGGGGAAGCCCAATGAGCAGTTCTTC; CDR3: CASSLAAGKPNEQFF
size: -; V: TRBV13; D: TRBD2; J: TRBJ2-3; DNA: TGTGCCAGCAGCATGGGGACTAGCGGGAGAGCAGATACGCAGTATTTT; CDR3: CASSMGTSGRADTQYF